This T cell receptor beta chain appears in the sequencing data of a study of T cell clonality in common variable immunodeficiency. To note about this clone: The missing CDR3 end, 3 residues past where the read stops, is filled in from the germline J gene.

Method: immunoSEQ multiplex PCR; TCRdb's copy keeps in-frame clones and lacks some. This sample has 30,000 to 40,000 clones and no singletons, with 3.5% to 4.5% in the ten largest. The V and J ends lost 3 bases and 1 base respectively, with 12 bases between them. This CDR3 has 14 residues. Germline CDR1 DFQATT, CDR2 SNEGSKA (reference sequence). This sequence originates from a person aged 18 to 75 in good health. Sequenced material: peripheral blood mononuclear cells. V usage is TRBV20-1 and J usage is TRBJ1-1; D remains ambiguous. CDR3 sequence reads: CSASRGFGNTEAFF. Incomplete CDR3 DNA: TGCAGTGCTAGTCGGGGTTTCGGGAACACTGAA.